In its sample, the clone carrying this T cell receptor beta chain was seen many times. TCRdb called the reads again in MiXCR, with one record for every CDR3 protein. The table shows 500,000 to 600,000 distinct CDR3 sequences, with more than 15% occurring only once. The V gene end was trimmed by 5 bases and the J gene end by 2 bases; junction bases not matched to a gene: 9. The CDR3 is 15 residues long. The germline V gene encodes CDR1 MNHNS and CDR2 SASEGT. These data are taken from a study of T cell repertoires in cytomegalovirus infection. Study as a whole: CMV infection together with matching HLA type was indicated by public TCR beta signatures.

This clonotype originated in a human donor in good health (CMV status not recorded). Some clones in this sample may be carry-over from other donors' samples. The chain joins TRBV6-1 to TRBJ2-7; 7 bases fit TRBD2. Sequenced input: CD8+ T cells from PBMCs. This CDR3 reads CASSTSGGRPYEQYF. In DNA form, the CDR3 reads TGTGCCAGCAGTACATCCGGGGGGAGACCCTACGAGCAGTACTTC.